This entry is about one TCR beta chain. Its target is not known. This sample is drawn from a study of identical twins. Findings and limits, study-wide: Beta out-of-frame twin sharing showed a weaker excess.

TCRdb re-called the 5' RACE reads with MiXCR, one entry per CDR3 protein. This table holds hundreds of thousands of distinct CDR3 sequences, around 20% found once. Per the germline V gene, CDR1 is LGHDT and CDR2 is YNNKEL (reference sequence). The length of the CDR3 is 15 residues. Trimming shortened V by 3 bases and J by 0 bases, and 8 bases separated the two germline ends. The same specimen was also included in a second study, on yellow fever vaccine responses in identical twins.

Material: CD4+ T cells sorted from blood. The sequence was obtained from a woman aged 18 to 35 in good health. The V call is TRBV3-1, the J call TRBJ2-2; D is uncertain. The CDR3: CASSQLSSNTGELFF. Here the CDR3 DNA reads TGTGCCAGCAGCCAGCTTAGTTCGAACACCGGGGAGCTGTTTTTT.